Given below is one T cell receptor (beta chain) in context. Generated by immunoSEQ multiplex PCR, the TCRdb table keeps only in-frame clones and is missing some. This repertoire shows approximately 70,000 clones, 88% found once; its top ten account for about 6.4%. The source of the sample is a study of blood T cell repertoires in COVID-19. Study context: Some COVID-19 samples were acute and others convalescent; all came from the United States, Italy and Spain. The cDNA or gDNA used as material had been derived from T cells, B-cell-depleted T cells, or PBMCs.

J gave up 7 bases and V 3 bases, and 11 bases lay outside the gene matches. The CDR3 totals 17 residues. Germline lookup yields CDR1 MDHEN and CDR2 SYDVKM. The sequenced sample consisted of peripheral blood. The chain joins TRBV28 to TRBJ1-6, with 8 nucleotides matching TRBD1. This TCR derives from a woman in her sixties or seventies with acute or convalescent COVID-19. The CDR3: CASSFTPSDRDNSPLHF. The DNA for the CDR3 is TGTGCCAGCAGTTTCACTCCGTCGGACAGGGACAATTCACCCCTCCACTTT.